This T cell receptor (beta chain) was profiled in a study of memory CD4+ T cells and cytomegalovirus serostatus. Clones were sequenced by immunoSEQ multiplex PCR, and TCRdb holds only the in-frame ones, with some missing. The sample yields approximately 53,000 clones, 82% seen once. Study findings and constraints: CD4+ memory repertoires contained about two fifths of the roughly 150 reported CMV TCRbeta sequences. The CMV-associated TCR signature appears largely within the CD4+ memory repertoire.

The ends were cut back, 1 base at V and 5 bases at J, with 12 bases in the middle. CDR3 length: 15 amino acids. Germline CDR1 is KGHSH and CDR2 is LQKENI. Points on this clone: Its matching antigen is unknown.

Single viable CD3+CD4+CD8-CD45RO+ cells were sorted as the memory CD4+ T cells. This TCR was recovered from an adult in good health and CMV-seronegative. The rearrangement uses TRBV18 and TRBJ1-5; tentative D call: TRBD1 (5 bases). Sequencing input: memory CD4+ T cells from blood. CDR3 sequence reads: CASSPQQGSDQPQHF. The CDR3 DNA reads TGTGCCAGCTCACCACAGCAGGGTTCGGATCAGCCCCAGCATTTT.